The present T cell receptor (beta chain) was sequenced within a study of CD8 T cells in Susac syndrome. CD8+ and CD4+ T cells taken from blood had their TCR beta sequenced. Per the germline V gene, CDR1 is DFQATT and CDR2 is SNEGSKA (reference sequence). This CDR3 region has 12 residues. J lost 7 bases, V lost 7 bases, and 5 bases had no gene match. When the RNA was reverse transcribed, random hexamers were used with an input of roughly 0.45 to 1 ug. TCRdb ran MiXCR on the immunoSEQ multiplex PCR reads and lists one entry per CDR3 protein. The sample consists of roughly 140,000 distinct CDR3 sequences, 95% of them appearing once.

This TCR was sampled from a human donor with Susac syndrome. Sequenced material: CD4+ T cells from PBMCs. J is TRBJ2-2 and V is TRBV20-1; 8 positions match TRBD2. DNA of the CDR3: TGCAGTGTCAGGACTAGCATCGGGGAGCTGTTTTTT. Translated: CSVRTSIGELFF.